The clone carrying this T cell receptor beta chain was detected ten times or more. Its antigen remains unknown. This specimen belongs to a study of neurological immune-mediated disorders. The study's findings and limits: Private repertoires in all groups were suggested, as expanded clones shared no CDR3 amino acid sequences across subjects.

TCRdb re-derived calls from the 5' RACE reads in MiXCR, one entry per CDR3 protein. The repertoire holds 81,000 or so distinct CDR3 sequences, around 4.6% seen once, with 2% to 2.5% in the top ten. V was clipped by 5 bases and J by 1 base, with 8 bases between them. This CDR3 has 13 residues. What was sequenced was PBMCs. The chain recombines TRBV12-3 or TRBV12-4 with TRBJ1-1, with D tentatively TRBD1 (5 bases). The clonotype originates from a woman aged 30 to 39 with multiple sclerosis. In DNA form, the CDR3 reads TGTGCCAGCAGTCAACAGGAGAACACTGAAGCTTTCTTT. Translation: CASSQQENTEAFF.